A selection of T cell receptor beta chains follows, all from one sample in a study of CD8+ T cells in alopecia areata. The assay was immunoSEQ multiplex PCR, and TCRdb's table has in-frame clones only and misses some. The data show fewer than 80,000 clones, approximately 60% seen once. Sequences were derived from CD8+ T cells sorted from blood, sampled at week 0. These receptors all come from a human donor with alopecia areata. Both conserved end residues are part of each CDR3. D genes are given only for firm matches. Clone size appears in some rows only: once, few, many, or a class for an expanded clone.

>TRBV7-9|TRBD1|TRBJ1-4|-
TGTGCCAGCAGCTTAGGAGGACAGGGCCATGAAAAACTGTTTTTT
CASSLGGQGHEKLFF
>TRBV9|TRBD2|TRBJ2-3|-
TGTGCCAGCAGCGTGGGCGGGGGGAGCACAGATACGCAGTATTTT
CASSVGGGSTDTQYF
>TRBV7-8|TRBD2|TRBJ2-3|-
TGTGCCAGCAGCTTAGCGCCAGCGGGAGGGAGGACAGATACGCAGTATTTT
CASSLAPAGGRTDTQYF
>TRBV7-9|TRBD1|TRBJ2-7|few
TGTGCCAGCAGCTGGGACAGCTCCTACGAGCAGTACTTC
CASSWDSSYEQYF
>TRBV2|TRBD1|TRBJ2-3|-
TGTGCCAGCACAGGGGGCGACACAGATACGCAGTATTTT
CASTGGDTDTQYF
>TRBV6-5|-|TRBJ2-5|once
TGTGCCAGCAGTTACTCGATGGGGATGGAGACCCAGTACTTC
CASSYSMGMETQYF
>TRBV10-3|-|TRBJ2-1|once
TGTGCCACCAAGACCGGGACGGAGGGGACGAATGAGCAGTTCTTC
CATKTGTEGTNEQFF
>TRBV9|-|TRBJ2-3|-
TGTGCCAGCAGCGTAGACACAGATACGCAGTATTTT
CASSVDTDTQYF
>TRBV4-1|TRBD1|TRBJ2-5|few
TGCGCCAGCAGCCTAACCGGGACAGAAAAAGAGACCCAGTACTTC
CASSLTGTEKETQYF
>TRBV5-1|-|TRBJ2-6|-
TGCGCCAGCAGCTTGTATCCCACTGACAGCCTCTCTGGGGCCAACGTCCTGACTTTC
CASSLYPTDSLSGANVLTF
>TRBV6-5|-|TRBJ2-3|-
TGTGCCAGCAGTTACTCCGGCAGGGTGGATACGCAGTATTTT
CASSYSGRVDTQYF
>TRBV7-2|-|TRBJ2-7|once
TGTGCCAGCAGCTTAGCTAGTGCAAACTCCTACGAGCAGTACTTC
CASSLASANSYEQYF
>TRBV27|-|TRBJ1-2|-
TGTGCCAGCAGCTTGTCCTCTTGGTATGGCTACACCTTC
CASSLSSWYGYTF
>TRBV7-9|-|TRBJ2-5|once
TGTGCCAGCAGCTTAGTGGGGTCGTGGGAGACCCAGTACTTC
CASSLVGSWETQYF
>TRBV9|-|TRBJ2-7|-
TGTGCCAGCAGCGTGGGAAATGGACGGACCTACGAGCAGTACTTC
CASSVGNGRTYEQYF
>TRBV7-6|-|TRBJ2-2|-
TGTGCCAGCAGCTTAGGACAGCTACCGAACACCGGGGAGCTGTTTTTT
CASSLGQLPNTGELFF
>TRBV4-1|-|TRBJ2-3|-
TGCGCCAGCAGCCAAGACCATAGCACAGATACGCAGTATTTT
CASSQDHSTDTQYF
>TRBV7-7|TRBD2|TRBJ2-1|-
TGTGCCAGCAGCCCATCTAGCGGGAGTCGTTACAATGAGCAGTTCTTC
CASSPSSGSRYNEQFF